The 11 T cell receptor beta chains below come from one sample, sequenced in a study of PD-1 blockade in classical Hodgkin lymphoma. The table came from immunoSEQ multiplex PCR; TCRdb's copy has only in-frame clones and leaves some out. Of about 84,000 clones listed, 89% were seen once; the top ten hold 22%. Brentuximab vedotin exposure varied, and every patient relapsed after autologous stem cell transplantation. Material: peripheral blood mononuclear cells (PBMCs), obtained at baseline. These receptors all stem from a human donor with classical Hodgkin lymphoma.

The chain recombines TRBV6-1 with TRBJ2-3; 7 positions match TRBD1. CDR1 is MNHNS and CDR2 is SASEGT in the germline V gene. V trimming: 8 bases; J trimming: 3 bases; junction bases outside the gene matches: 11. This CDR3 spans 15 amino acids. CDR3 region: CASSHRTGATDTQYF. CDR3 DNA: TGTGCCAGCTCGCACAGGACAGGTGCGACAGATACGCAGTATTTT.

The rearrangement links TRBV11-2 to TRBJ1-2; D gene uncertain. Trimming shortened V by 1 base and J by 7 bases, and 16 bases separated the two germline ends. The CDR3 covers 15 residues. Germline values: CDR1 SGHAT, CDR2 FQNNGV. The CDR3 protein is CASSLGWAEKGGYTF. The CDR3 DNA sequence: TGTGCCAGCAGCTTAGGGTGGGCAGAGAAGGGTGGCTACACCTTC.

The J gene is TRBJ2-1, the V gene TRBV30; D remains ambiguous. CDR1 is GTSNPN, CDR2 SVGIG, per germline (reference sequence). CDR3 length equals 10 residues. Trimming shortened V by 4 bases and J by 5 bases, and 3 bases separated the two germline ends. CDR3 protein: CAWNDNEQFF. The CDR3 DNA is TGTGCCTGGAACGACAATGAGCAGTTCTTC.

The chain uses TRBV13 and TRBJ2-5, with D perhaps assigned TRBD1 or TRBD2 (5 bases each). Germline CDR1 is PRHDT and CDR2 is FYEKMQ (reference sequence). Trimming took off 3 bases at V and 4 bases at J, with 9 bases between the two ends. This CDR3 is built from 13 residues. This CDR3 is CASSFGGGETQYF. CDR3 nucleotides: TGTGCCAGCAGCTTTGGGGGTGGAGAGACCCAGTACTTC.

The V call is TRBV5-6, the J call TRBJ2-2; possible D gene TRBD2, 6 bases. Per the germline V gene, CDR1 is SGHDT and CDR2 is YYEEEE. The CDR3 has 15 amino acids. V dropped 0 bases and J dropped 7 bases, with 13 bases sitting between them. The CDR3, as DNA: TGTGCCAGCAGCTTGGTTAGGGAGGATTTCGGGGAGCTGTTTTTT. This translates into CASSLVREDFGELFF. The full variable domain, its missing parts supplied by reference TRBV5-6 and TRBJ2-2, is DAGVTQSPTHLIKTRGQQVTLRCSPKSGHDTVSWYQQALGQGPQFIFQYYEEEERQRGNFPDRFSGHQFPNYSSELNVNALLLGDSALYLCASSLVREDFGELFFGEGSRLTVL.

This clone was recorded once. The chain combines TRBV11-3 with TRBJ2-1, with a weak D call TRBD1 (6 bases). CDR1 is SGHNT, CDR2 YENEEA, per germline. The CDR3 extends over 14 amino acids. V was clipped by 4 bases and J by 5 bases, with 12 bases between them. CDR3 in amino acids: CASSSGTFNNEQFF. As DNA, the CDR3 is TGTGCCAGCAGCTCCGGGACATTCAACAATGAGCAGTTCTTC. Supplemented by reference TRBV11-3 and TRBJ2-1, the full variable domain reads EAGVVQSPRYKIIEKKQPVAFWCNPISGHNTLYWYLQNLGQGPELLIRYENEEAVDDSQLPKDRFSAERLKGVDSTLKIQPAELGDSAVYLCASSSGTFNNEQFFGPGTRLTVL.

This clone was seen a single time. The J gene is TRBJ2-7, the V gene TRBV15; 8 positions match TRBD2. With V trimmed by 1 base and J by 2 bases, 7 bases remained unmatched. CDR3 size: 16 residues. Germline V CDR1 and CDR2: LNHNV, YYDKDF (reference sequence). The CDR3 is CATSRGGAGGTYEQYF. CDR3 coding DNA: TGTGCCACCAGCAGAGGGGGTGCGGGAGGAACCTACGAGCAGTACTTC.

The chain combines TRBV18 with TRBJ2-1; D uncertain. Deletions cut 1 base from V and 8 bases from J, with 6 bases between. Germline CDR1 is KGHSH and CDR2 is LQKENI. The CDR3 length is 12 residues. As DNA, the CDR3 is TGTGCCAGCTCACCACGGCTAGATGAGCAGTTCTTC. Protein: CASSPRLDEQFF.

The chain uses TRBV27 and TRBJ2-7; tentatively, D is TRBD2 (6 bases). This CDR3 spans 16 amino acids. Deletions cut 4 bases from V and 0 bases from J, with 16 bases between. Germline V gives CDR1 MNHEY, CDR2 SMNVEV (reference sequence). CDR3 residues: CASSWNWGESSYEQYF. The CDR3 nucleotides read TGTGCCAGCAGTTGGAATTGGGGGGAGAGCTCCTACGAGCAGTACTTC.

This clone was observed a single time. The chain couples TRBV29-1 to TRBJ2-7; 7 nucleotides line up with TRBD1. The germline V gene has CDR1 SQVTM and CDR2 ANQGSEA. J was trimmed by 12 bases and V by 8 bases; bases with no gene match: 19. This CDR3 comprises 13 residues. For the CDR3, the DNA is TGCAGCATAAGGACAGGAGCCGACTATAAGGTGTACTTC. Amino acid sequence: CSIRTGADYKVYF.

The rearrangement links TRBV10-3 to TRBJ1-1, with D possibly TRBD1 on 5 matching bases. CDR3 size: 15 residues. The V and J ends lost 0 bases and 5 bases respectively, with 13 bases between them. Germline V CDR1 and CDR2: ENHRY, SYGVKD. Written as DNA, the CDR3 is TGTGCCATCAGTGAGTCAGGGACCCCGGCGACTGAAGCTTTCTTT. Its translation: CAISESGTPATEAFF.